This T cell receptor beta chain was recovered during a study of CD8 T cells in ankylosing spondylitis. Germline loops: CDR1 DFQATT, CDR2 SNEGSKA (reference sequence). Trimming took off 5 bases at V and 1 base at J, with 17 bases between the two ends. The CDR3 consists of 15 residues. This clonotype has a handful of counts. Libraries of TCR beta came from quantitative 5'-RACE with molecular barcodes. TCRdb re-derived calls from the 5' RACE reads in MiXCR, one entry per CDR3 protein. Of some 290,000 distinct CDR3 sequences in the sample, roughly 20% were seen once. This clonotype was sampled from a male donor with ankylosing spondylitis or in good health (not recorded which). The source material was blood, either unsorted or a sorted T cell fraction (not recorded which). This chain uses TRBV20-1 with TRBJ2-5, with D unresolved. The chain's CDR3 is CSAPSFTGSQETQYF. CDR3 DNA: TGCAGTGCTCCTTCATTCACCGGGTCCCAAGAGACCCAGTACTTC.